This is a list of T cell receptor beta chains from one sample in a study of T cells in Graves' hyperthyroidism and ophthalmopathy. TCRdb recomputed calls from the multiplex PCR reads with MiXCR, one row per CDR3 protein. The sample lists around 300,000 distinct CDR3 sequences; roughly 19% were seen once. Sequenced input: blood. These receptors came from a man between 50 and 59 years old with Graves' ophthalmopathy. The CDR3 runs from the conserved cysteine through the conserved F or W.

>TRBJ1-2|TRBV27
CASSAQALIGYGYTF
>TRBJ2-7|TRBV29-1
CSVKTSGRSEQYF
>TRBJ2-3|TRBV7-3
CASSPLSGGFTDTQYF
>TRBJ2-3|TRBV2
CASRLQEGLTDTQYF
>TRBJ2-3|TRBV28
CASTPQADTQYF
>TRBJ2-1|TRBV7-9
CASSPGQGSSYNEQFF
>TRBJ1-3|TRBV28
CASSPHDIQRDTIYF
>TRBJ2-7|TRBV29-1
CSARTGTGLQYF
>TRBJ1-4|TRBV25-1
CASRVDSGEKLFF
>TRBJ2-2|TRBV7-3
CASGTSGTGELFF
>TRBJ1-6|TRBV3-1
CASSQSSRSALHF
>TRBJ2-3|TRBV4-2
CASSHGTSGGTDTQYF
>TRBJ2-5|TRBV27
CASSRDRGKETQYF
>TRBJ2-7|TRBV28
CASTSATGLSEQYF
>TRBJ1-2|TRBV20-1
CSARLTGGGRGYTF
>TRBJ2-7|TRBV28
CASSSTSREQYF
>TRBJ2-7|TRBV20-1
CSVKSPPGQYF
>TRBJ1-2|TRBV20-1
CSARVGAISSGYTF
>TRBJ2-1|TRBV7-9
CASSLVAGVSYNEQFF
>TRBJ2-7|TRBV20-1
CSASRRGLTYEQYF
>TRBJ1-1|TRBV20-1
CSARTGHTEAFF
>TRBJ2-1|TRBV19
CASSTSGRGNEQFF
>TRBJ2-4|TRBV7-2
CASSLTEVLAKNIQYF
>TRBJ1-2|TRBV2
CASGWGGAGYGYTF
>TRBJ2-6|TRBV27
CASRPRMSSGANVLTF
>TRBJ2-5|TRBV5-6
CASSLVASQETQYF
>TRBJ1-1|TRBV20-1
CSARKTGLNTEAFF
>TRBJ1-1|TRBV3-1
CASSPAALNTEAFF
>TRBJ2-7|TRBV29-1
CSVELSGGVSYEQYF
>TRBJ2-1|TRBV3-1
CASSQAPGTSGRLRSNEQFF
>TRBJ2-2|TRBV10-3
CAISYGPRELFF
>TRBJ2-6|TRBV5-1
CASSILSGTASGANVLTF
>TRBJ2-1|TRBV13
CASSTYPGLAGASNEQFF
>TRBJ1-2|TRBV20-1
CSARLDGSYGYTF
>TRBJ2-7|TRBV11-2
CASSAREQYF
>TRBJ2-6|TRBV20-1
CSARGGGSGANVLTF
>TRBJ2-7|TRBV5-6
CASSPPPGSYEQYF
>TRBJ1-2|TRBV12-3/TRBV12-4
CASRGTVGYGYTF
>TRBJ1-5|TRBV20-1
CSASRGTGSGNQPQHF
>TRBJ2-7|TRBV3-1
CASSYTGTGVPLLSYEQYF
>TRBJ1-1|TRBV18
CASSPRMLGLDTEAFF
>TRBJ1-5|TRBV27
CASGLENQPQHF
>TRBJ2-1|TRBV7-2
CASSISGINEQFF
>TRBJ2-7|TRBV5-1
CASSRDSPSYEQYF
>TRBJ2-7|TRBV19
CASSVTRDRLYEQYF
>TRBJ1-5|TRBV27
CASSLFPGGYNQPQHF
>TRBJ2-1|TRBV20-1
CSARDPRQSNNEQFF
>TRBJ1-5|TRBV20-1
CSARGLGRADLSNQPQHF
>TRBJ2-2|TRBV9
CASSVVPGGRGELFF
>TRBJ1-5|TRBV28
CASSSDSLSNQPQHF
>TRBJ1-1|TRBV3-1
CASSQGQGLNTEAFF
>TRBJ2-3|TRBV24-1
CATSSGSPTDTQYF
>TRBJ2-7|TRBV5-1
CASHRDQMYEQYF
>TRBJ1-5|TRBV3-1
CASSQDISGSRSDQHF
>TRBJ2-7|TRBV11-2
CASSGRDRGRGSYEQYF